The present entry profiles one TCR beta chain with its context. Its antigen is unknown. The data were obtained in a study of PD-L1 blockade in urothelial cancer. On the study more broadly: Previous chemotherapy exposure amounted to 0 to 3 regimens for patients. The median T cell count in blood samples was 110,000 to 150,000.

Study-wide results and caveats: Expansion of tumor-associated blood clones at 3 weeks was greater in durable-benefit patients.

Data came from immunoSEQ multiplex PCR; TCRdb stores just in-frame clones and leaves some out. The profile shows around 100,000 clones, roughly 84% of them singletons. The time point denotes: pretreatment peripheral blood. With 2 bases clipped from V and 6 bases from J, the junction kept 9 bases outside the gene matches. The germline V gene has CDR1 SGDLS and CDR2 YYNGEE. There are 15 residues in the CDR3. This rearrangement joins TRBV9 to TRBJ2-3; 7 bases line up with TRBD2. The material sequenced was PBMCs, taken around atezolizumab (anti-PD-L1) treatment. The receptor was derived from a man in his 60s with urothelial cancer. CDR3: CASSVGGGSVDTQYF. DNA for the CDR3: TGTGCCAGCAGCGTTGGAGGCGGGAGTGTTGATACGCAGTATTTT.